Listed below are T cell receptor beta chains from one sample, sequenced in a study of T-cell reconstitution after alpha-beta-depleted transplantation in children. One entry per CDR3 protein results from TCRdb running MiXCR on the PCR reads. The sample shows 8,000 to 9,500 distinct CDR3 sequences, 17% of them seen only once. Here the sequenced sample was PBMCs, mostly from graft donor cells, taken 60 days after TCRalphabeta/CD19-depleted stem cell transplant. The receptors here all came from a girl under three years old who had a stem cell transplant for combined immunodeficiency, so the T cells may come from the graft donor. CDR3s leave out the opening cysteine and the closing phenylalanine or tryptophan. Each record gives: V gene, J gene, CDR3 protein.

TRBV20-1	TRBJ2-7	SAQRMDPYEQY
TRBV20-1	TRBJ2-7	SARAEAGGSYEQY
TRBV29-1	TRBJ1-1	SVVSSRTEAF
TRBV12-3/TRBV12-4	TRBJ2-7	ASSFKGGYEQY
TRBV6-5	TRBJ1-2	ASSYRDRGLNYGYT
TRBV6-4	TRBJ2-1	ASSDSPGIYNEQF
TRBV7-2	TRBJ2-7	ASRSVIWAHEQY
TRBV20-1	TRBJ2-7	SVIGLARSEQY
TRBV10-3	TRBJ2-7	AIKVGGARYEQY
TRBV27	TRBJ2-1	ASSSPGYNEQF
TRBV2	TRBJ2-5	ASRNRVQETQY
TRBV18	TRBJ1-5	ASSLALNQPQH
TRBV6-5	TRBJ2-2	ASSSRLADYNTGELF
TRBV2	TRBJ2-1	ASSVRGGYLGSYNEQF
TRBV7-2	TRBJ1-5	ASSLEPGRNNQPQH
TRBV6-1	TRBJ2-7	ASSSGTGEQY
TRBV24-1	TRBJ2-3	ATRDTTDTQY